These 18 T cell receptor beta chains share one sample of origin, sequenced in a study of T cell responses to AZD1222 COVID-19 vaccine (dated by TCRdb to about 2021). Library construction relied on the immunoSEQ multiplex PCR assay. Held by TCRdb, this immuneACCESS table contains in-frame sequences only and omits some clones. Under half of the omission traces to an unresolved V gene where checked; the cause of the rest is unknown. For this sample the table gives tens of thousands of clones, of which 80% to 90% were detected only once. 10% of the sample belongs to the ten largest clones. The time point label here, explained by the study, means: baseline before first vaccination. The label giving this sample's treatment or condition can be read as: meningococcal conjugate vaccine given as trial control. The sample here was peripheral blood, taken on day 0 of MenACWY control vaccination. The receptor set was obtained from an adult in good health.

This clone has just one count. The chain couples TRBV6-2 or TRBV6-3 to TRBJ1-2; D remains unclear. Trimming left V 0 bases short and J 1 base short, with 12 bases between. The CDR3 contains 16 residues. Per the germline V gene, CDR1 is MNHEY and CDR2 is SVGEGT. CDR3 region: CASSYSNSRLNYGYTF. As DNA, the CDR3 is TGTGCCAGCAGTTACTCGAATTCCAGGCTTAACTATGGCTACACCTTC.

This sequence joins TRBV4-1 and TRBJ1-1, with D maybe TRBD1 (6 bases). This CDR3 spans 15 amino acids. With 4 bases removed from V and 4 bases from J, the gap between germline ends came to 16 bases. The germline V gene encodes CDR1 MGHRA and CDR2 YSYEKL. CDR3 loop: CASSPTTGLGTEAFF. CDR3 in DNA: TGCGCCAGCAGCCCCACTACAGGGTTGGGCACTGAAGCTTTCTTT.

This clone was observed a few times. This chain joins TRBV9 and TRBJ1-2; D is unclear. With 3 bases removed from V and 0 bases from J, the gap between germline ends came to 9 bases. CDR3 length: 14 residues. Germline CDR1 reads SGDLS; CDR2 reads YYNGEE. DNA of the CDR3: TGTGCCAGCAGCGAAACGTCAGCTAACTATGGCTACACCTTC. It codes for CASSETSANYGYTF.

V is TRBV19 and J is TRBJ1-5; unclear D gene. The CDR3 runs 13 residues. Deletions cut 5 bases from V and 1 base from J, with 6 bases between. Per germline, CDR1 LNHDA and CDR2 SQIVND (reference sequence). The CDR3 DNA sequence: TGTGCCAGTAGTGGCCAAAGCAATCAGCCCCAGCATTTT. It codes for CASSGQSNQPQHF.

The chain recombines TRBV13 with TRBJ1-1; 7 nucleotides align to TRBD1. The CDR3 contains 14 residues. Germline V gene lookup returns CDR1 PRHDT and CDR2 FYEKMQ (reference sequence). Trimming took 5 bases from V and 7 from J; bases not matched to a gene: 10. CDR3 sequence: CASSLLDREVEAFF. The CDR3 DNA is TGTGCCAGCAGCCTTCTCGACAGGGAGGTTGAAGCTTTCTTT.

The genes are TRBV7-9 and TRBJ1-6; a weak D match, TRBD1 (5 bases). The CDR3 has 16 amino acids. The germline V gene encodes CDR1 SEHNR and CDR2 FQNEAQ (reference sequence). Trimming left V 5 bases short and J 5 bases short, with 16 bases between. Written as DNA, the CDR3 is TGTGCCAGCAGCACATCCTTTGACAGAAATAATTCACCCCTCCACTTT. Translation: CASSTSFDRNNSPLHF.

The CDR3 reads CASRDRETGNTIYF. The CDR3 DNA sequence: TGTGCCAGCAGAGACAGGGAAACTGGAAACACCATATATTTT. The chain has TRBV25-1 and TRBJ1-3, with 7 bases aligning to TRBD1. The CDR3 length is 14 residues. V was clipped by 6 bases and J by 2 bases; unmatched bases: 4. Germline lookup yields CDR1 MGHDK and CDR2 SYGVNS. Looking up the rest from reference TRBV25-1 and TRBJ1-3 gives the full variable domain: EADIYQTPRYLVIGTGKKITLECSQTMGHDKMYWYQQDPGMELHLIHYSYGVNSTEKGDLSSESTVSRIRTEHFPLTLESARPSHTSQYLCASRDRETGNTIYFGEGSWLTVV.

J is TRBJ1-2 and V is TRBV27; TRBD1 matches at 7 bases. J gave up 3 bases and V 5 bases, and 6 bases lay outside the gene matches. This CDR3 has 14 amino acids. CDR1 and CDR2 (germline): MNHEY, SMNVEV (reference sequence). CDR3 coding DNA: TGTGCCAGCAGTCTGAAGGGACAGTACTATGGCTACACCTTC. This encodes CASSLKGQYYGYTF.

V gene TRBV19 combines with J gene TRBJ1-2; the D is unclear. The CDR3 totals 13 residues. Germline V CDR1 and CDR2: LNHDA, SQIVND (reference sequence). Between the trimmed V and J ends, which lost 6 bases and 4 bases, there was a span of 12 bases. This CDR3 reads CASRVPGTYGYTF. The CDR3 coding sequence is TGTGCCAGTAGAGTGCCGGGAACCTATGGCTACACCTTC.

The chain couples TRBV3-1 (or the pseudogene TRBV3-2) to TRBJ1-2; TRBD1 matches at 8 bases. CDR3 length: 15 amino acids. Germline CDR1 reads LGHDT; CDR2 reads YNNKEL (reference sequence). Trimming took 1 base from V and 2 from J; bases not matched to a gene: 3. CDR3 DNA sequence: TGTGCCAGCAGCCAAGTCCAGGGGGCGAACTATGGCTACACCTTC. As protein: CASSQVQGANYGYTF.

A few counts support this clone. CDR3 sequence: CASSFSFSRRQGGGTEAFF. For the CDR3, the DNA is TGTGCCAGCAGCTTTTCTTTCTCGAGAAGACAGGGAGGCGGCACTGAAGCTTTCTTT. The rearrangement uses TRBV7-8 and TRBJ1-1; TRBD1 agrees at 7 bases. The V gene's germline CDR1 is SGHVS and CDR2 FQNEAQ. With 3 bases clipped from V and 4 bases from J, the junction kept 20 bases outside the gene matches. This CDR3 region has 19 residues.

The chain has TRBV5-4 and TRBJ2-5; D is undetermined. Germline CDR1 SGHNT, CDR2 YYREEE (reference sequence). The CDR3 extends over 14 amino acids. V lost 5 bases and J 1 base, leaving 12 bases between the germline ends. The CDR3: CASSWSLGQETQYF. In DNA form, the CDR3 reads TGTGCCAGCAGTTGGAGCTTGGGCCAAGAGACCCAGTACTTC.

The V gene is TRBV18, the J gene TRBJ1-1, with D perhaps TRBD1 (6 bases). The germline V and J ends were trimmed by 0 bases and 5 bases, with 13 bases remaining between them. Germline CDR1 KGHSH, CDR2 LQKENI. CDR3 length: 15 residues. The CDR3 sequence: CASSPPAGARTEAFF. CDR3 DNA sequence: TGTGCCAGCTCACCACCGGCAGGGGCGCGGACTGAAGCTTTCTTT.

V usage is TRBV15 and J usage is TRBJ1-3; the D is unclear. V lost 0 bases and J lost 8, with 11 bases in between. The CDR3 totals 14 residues. Germline V lookup: CDR1 LNHNV, CDR2 YYDKDF (reference sequence). For the CDR3, the DNA is TGTGCCACCAGCAGAGATGGGGTGTTAGACACCATATATTTT. It is translated as CATSRDGVLDTIYF.

This clone was recorded at least ten times. Other DNA sequences in the same sample also yield this CDR3. The V and J genes are TRBV5-1 and TRBJ2-2, with 7 bases aligning to TRBD1. The junction had 11 bases not matched to a gene; V was cut back by 3 bases and J by 0 bases. CDR3 length: 18 amino acids. From germline, CDR1 is SGHRS and CDR2 YFSETQ. The CDR3 protein is CASSSGGQGQTNTGELFF. CDR3 coding DNA: TGCGCCAGCAGCTCAGGGGGTCAGGGTCAAACGAACACCGGGGAGCTGTTTTTT.

The gene calls are TRBV30 and TRBJ1-5; D is ambiguous. Germline-derived CDR1 and CDR2 are GTSNPN and SVGIG (reference sequence). The V end lost 4 bases, the J end lost 2 bases, and 9 bases lay between the germline ends. CDR3 size: 13 residues. The CDR3 region is CAWNGGGNQPQHF. In nucleotides, the CDR3 is TGTGCCTGGAATGGTGGTGGCAATCAGCCCCAGCATTTT.

The gene calls are TRBV6-2 or TRBV6-3 and TRBJ2-3; 8 bases map to TRBD1. The ends lost 4 bases at V and 14 bases at J; junction bases unmatched: 8. The CDR3 sequence is 12 residues long. Germline V lookup: CDR1 MNHEY, CDR2 SVGEGT. The CDR3 spells CASSSTGGTPYF. The CDR3 bases are TGTGCCAGCAGTTCAACAGGGGGAACCCCGTATTTT.

CDR3 loop: CASSLSNSPLHF. CDR3 nucleotides: TGTGCCAGCAGCTTAAGCAATTCACCCCTCCACTTT. J is TRBJ1-6 and V is TRBV7-2; D is undetermined. The CDR3 extends over 12 amino acids. Germline V lookup: CDR1 SGHTA, CDR2 FQGNSA. Trimming left V 2 bases short and J 7 bases short, with 3 bases between. Combining the CDR3 with reference TRBV7-2 and TRBJ1-6 gives the whole variable domain GAGVSQSPSNKVTEKGKDVELRCDPISGHTALYWYRQSLGQGLEFLIYFQGNSAPDKSGLPSDRFSAERTGGSVSTLTIQRTQQEDSAVYLCASSLSNSPLHFGNGTRLTVT.